In this sample, the clone carrying this T cell receptor beta chain turned up a few times. The antigen remains unidentified. TCRdb keeps only in-frame clones here, not all; method: immunoSEQ multiplex PCR. The data hold more than 55,000 clones, with approximately 84% observed a single time. Per the germline V gene, CDR1 is LGHNA and CDR2 is YSLEER. The CDR3 loop spans 16 amino acids. The J segment lost 2 bases and the V segment lost 5 bases, leaving 7 bases of the junction unmatched. The sample is drawn from a study of radiotherapy plus CTLA-4 blockade in lung cancer. Study context: Across the patients, objective responses occurred in more than 15%, and disease control in about 29%. Study-wide results and caveats: In blood, after radiotherapy plus ipilimumab, tumor-derived TCR clones expanded.

The sequences come from peripheral blood, collected from a patient treated with radiotherapy plus ipilimumab. V and J are TRBV4-3 and TRBJ1-3; TRBD1 agrees at 9 bases. This receptor was taken from a human donor with non-small cell lung cancer whose response to radiotherapy plus ipilimumab could not be evaluated. CDR3 protein: CASSLQGAPTGNTIYF. The CDR3 DNA is TGCGCCAGCAGCTTACAGGGGGCCCCCACTGGAAACACCATATATTTT.